This is a list of T cell receptor beta chains from one sample in a study of shared clonotypes between healthy human individuals. Produced via immunoSEQ multiplex PCR; TCRdb's table is partial and in-frame only. The sample contains about 2.3 million clones, 80% to 95% of which appear only once. The sample consisted of naive CD4+ T cells from PBMCs. These receptors originate from a young man in good health. Some clones in this sample may be carry-over from other donors' samples. The CDR3 runs from the conserved cysteine through the conserved F or W. A D gene is named only where the DNA matches it firmly. Where a row states a size, it is once, few, many or the class of an expanded clone; other rows omit it.

v_gene,j_gene,abundance,d_gene,CDR3nt,CDR3aa
TRBV6-5,TRBJ2-7,.,.,TGTGCCAGCAGTTACTACCTGGGGGGTTCCTACGAGCAGTACTTC,CASSYYLGGSYEQYF
TRBV9,TRBJ2-2,.,.,TGTGCCAGCAGCGTAGGTAGTAGCGGCACCGGGGAGCTGTTTTTT,CASSVGSSGTGELFF
TRBV6-1,TRBJ2-2,.,TRBD1,TGTGCCAGCTACAACAGGGGAAACACCGGGGAGCTGTTTTTT,CASYNRGNTGELFF
TRBV4-3,TRBJ2-2,.,.,TGCGCCAGCAGCCAAGGGTCGCTAACGAACACCGGGGAGCTGTTTTTT,CASSQGSLTNTGELFF
TRBV18,TRBJ1-2,.,.,TGTGCCAGCTCACCTTCCAGGGGTCTCCGCGGCTACACCTTC,CASSPSRGLRGYTF
TRBV6-1,TRBJ1-1,.,.,TGTGCCAGCAGACATACCCGGGTGAACACTGAAGCTTTCTTT,CASRHTRVNTEAFF
TRBV28,TRBJ1-2,.,TRBD1,TGTGCCAGCAGAGTCGACAGGGCTACTAACTATGGCTACACCTTC,CASRVDRATNYGYTF
TRBV5-1,TRBJ2-7,.,.,TGCGCCAGCACCCTTTCGGTAGTGAACCCCCTCTACGAGCAGTACTTC,CASTLSVVNPLYEQYF
TRBV29-1,TRBJ2-3,.,TRBD2,TGCAGGGCCGGGACAGGGACTAGCGGGGCTACGCAGTATTTT,CRAGTGTSGATQYF
TRBV7-2,TRBJ2-3,.,.,TGTGCCAGCAGCTTAGAAGCAGATACGCAGTATTTT,CASSLEADTQYF
TRBV5-1,TRBJ1-1,.,.,TGCGCCAGCAGCTCCCAGGGTTCCACTGAAGCTTTCTTT,CASSSQGSTEAFF
TRBV5-1,TRBJ2-2,.,.,TGCGCCAGCAGCTTGGAACGGGTTGGGGCCGGGGAGCTGTTTTTT,CASSLERVGAGELFF
TRBV29-1,TRBJ2-6,.,TRBD1,TGCAGCGTCGAAGGGGGCGCCGGGGCCAACGTCCTGACTTTC,CSVEGGAGANVLTF
TRBV4-3,TRBJ1-3,.,.,TGCGCCAGCAGCCAAGATGGGGTAGACAGAGGAAACACCATATATTTT,CASSQDGVDRGNTIYF
TRBV7-6,TRBJ1-1,.,TRBD1,TGTGCCAGCAGCCACAGGGGGGAGGGGACTGAAGCTTTCTTT,CASSHRGEGTEAFF
TRBV7-9,TRBJ1-2,.,.,TGTGCCAGCAGCCGACAGGATTATGGCTACACCTTC,CASSRQDYGYTF
TRBV28,TRBJ2-3,once,TRBD1,TGTGCCAGCAGTTCTCCGGGACAGGCTCCCGATACGCAGTATTTT,CASSSPGQAPDTQYF
TRBV30,TRBJ1-3,.,.,TGTGCCTGGAAGGGGACTGGAAACACCATATATTTT,CAWKGTGNTIYF
TRBV5-1,TRBJ2-7,.,.,TGCGCCAGCAGCCCGAGTCGGATTAGCGAGCAGTACTTC,CASSPSRISEQYF
TRBV7-2,TRBJ2-7,.,.,TGTGCCAGCAGCTTAGCGCGGGGAGGGGGCGCCGAGCAGTACTTC,CASSLARGGGAEQYF
TRBV5-6,TRBJ1-1,.,.,TGTGCCAGCAGCTTCTACGGGAGTTACACTGAAGCTTTCTTT,CASSFYGSYTEAFF
TRBV6-5,TRBJ2-6,.,.,TGTGCCAGCAGTTACGCGTTACCCCGGGCCAACGTCCTGACTTTC,CASSYALPRANVLTF
TRBV7-2,TRBJ2-3,.,TRBD2,TGTGCCAGCAGCTCGACTAGCGGTGGGGATACGCAGTATTTT,CASSSTSGGDTQYF
TRBV28,TRBJ1-2,.,TRBD1,TGTGCCAGCAGCGGGACAGGGGGCGGAGGGTATGGCTACACCTTC,CASSGTGGGGYGYTF
TRBV28,TRBJ2-5,.,.,TGTGCCAGCAGTTCCAGAAACAGGGAGACCCAGTACTTC,CASSSRNRETQYF
TRBV4-3,TRBJ1-4,few,.,TGCGCCAGCAGCCAAGATTTCTTTGAAAAACTGTTTTTT,CASSQDFFEKLFF
TRBV6-5,TRBJ2-7,.,.,TGTGCCAGCAGTTACTCGGGACTCAGGGGCTACGAGCAGTACTTC,CASSYSGLRGYEQYF
TRBV5-4,TRBJ2-3,few,.,TGTGCCAGCAGCTTGGGGGGGGCTAGCACAGATACGCAGTATTTT,CASSLGGASTDTQYF
TRBV7-2,TRBJ2-7,.,.,TGTGCCAGCAGCTTAGGGACAGTTGCCCGACAGTACTTC,CASSLGTVARQYF
TRBV28,TRBJ2-3,.,.,TGTGCCAGCAGCCCGTACAGGGCCCGGACAGATACGCAGTATTTT,CASSPYRARTDTQYF
TRBV7-2,TRBJ2-3,.,TRBD1,TGTGCCAGCAGCTCTTTCCCCCGGGACAGGGGGGGAGATACGCAGTATTTT,CASSSFPRDRGGDTQYF
TRBV4-1,TRBJ1-4,.,.,TGCGCCAGCAGCCAAGTGGGGACAACTAATGAAAAACTGTTTTTT,CASSQVGTTNEKLFF
TRBV28,TRBJ2-7,.,TRBD1,TGTGCCAGCAGTATCATCAACTGGACAGGGGTAGCCATCGAGGATTTTAGGGAGCCCTACGAGCAGTACTTC,CASSIINWTGVAIEDFREPYEQYF
TRBV4-2,TRBJ2-3,.,TRBD2,TGTGCCAGCAGCCAAGATCAGGCGGGGACTAGCGTTGGAGATACGCAGTATTTT,CASSQDQAGTSVGDTQYF
TRBV5-1,TRBJ2-7,.,TRBD2,TGCGCCAGCAGCTTTGGGGCGGGGGTTCCCTCGATGGGCGAGCAGTACTTC,CASSFGAGVPSMGEQYF
TRBV28,TRBJ1-1,.,.,TGTGCCAGCAGTTTATCCGGGCCAATGAACACTGAAGCTTTCTTT,CASSLSGPMNTEAFF
TRBV6-5,TRBJ1-1,.,TRBD1,TGTGCCAGCAGTTCGGACAGGGGGCGAGGCGGCACTGAAGCTTTCTTT,CASSSDRGRGGTEAFF
TRBV6-1,TRBJ2-5,.,.,TGTGCCAGCTCGGGACAACCTATGGGAGAGACCCAGTACTTC,CASSGQPMGETQYF
TRBV6-5,TRBJ1-1,.,.,TGTGCCAGCAGCCCACGAGGGGGGTACACTGAAGCTTTCTTT,CASSPRGGYTEAFF
TRBV5-1,TRBJ2-1,.,TRBD2,TGCGCCAGCAGCTTGGCGGCGGGAGGGCCTTACAATGAGCAGTTCTTC,CASSLAAGGPYNEQFF
TRBV29-1,TRBJ2-7,.,.,TGCAGCGTTAAGTCTCCTGGGGCCTACGAGCAGTACTTC,CSVKSPGAYEQYF
TRBV7-3,TRBJ2-1,.,TRBD1,TGTGCCAGCAGCCTCCGGGACAGGGACGATGAGCAGTTCTTC,CASSLRDRDDEQFF
TRBV5-1,TRBJ2-3,.,TRBD2,TGCGCCAGCAGCTCCGGTAGCGGGTACACAGATACGCAGTATTTT,CASSSGSGYTDTQYF
TRBV5-1,TRBJ2-5,.,.,TGCGCCAGCAGCTTGGCCCAGGGAGGGACCCAGTACTTC,CASSLAQGGTQYF
TRBV5-1,TRBJ1-1,once,.,TGCGCCAGCAGCTTAGGACAGAGCTTGAACACTGAAGCTTTCTTT,CASSLGQSLNTEAFF
TRBV10-3,TRBJ2-1,.,.,TGTGCCATCAGTGAACTACTTCTCTCCTACAATGAGCAGTTCTTC,CAISELLLSYNEQFF
TRBV6-5,TRBJ2-7,.,TRBD1,TGTGCCAGCAGTTACTCGGGACAGTCCTTTAATTACGAGCAGTACTTC,CASSYSGQSFNYEQYF
TRBV28,TRBJ2-2,.,TRBD1,TGTGCCAGCAGTAAACGACAGGGGTACACCGGGGAGCTGTTTTTT,CASSKRQGYTGELFF
TRBV18,TRBJ1-5,.,TRBD1,TGTGCCAGCTCACCGACAGGGGAGGCCCAGCATTTT,CASSPTGEAQHF
TRBV10-3,TRBJ2-7,.,TRBD2,TGTGCCATCAGTGGACCGACTAGCGGGAGGCTAACCTACGAGCAGTACTTC,CAISGPTSGRLTYEQYF
TRBV9,TRBJ2-7,.,TRBD1,TGTGCCAGCAGCGTAACCGGGACAGGGAATTTCTACGAGCAGTACTTC,CASSVTGTGNFYEQYF
TRBV2,TRBJ2-3,.,TRBD2,TGTGCCAGCAGTGAGGGATTGCAGAGACTAGCCACAGATACGCAGTATTTT,CASSEGLQRLATDTQYF
TRBV30,TRBJ1-6,once,.,TGTGCCTGGAGTGTAATAGATAACTATAATTCACCCCTCCACTTT,CAWSVIDNYNSPLHF
TRBV6-5,TRBJ1-5,.,.,TGTGCCAGCAGTTACTCGGGACAATCTATGCAGCCCCAGCATTTT,CASSYSGQSMQPQHF
TRBV28,TRBJ2-7,once,.,TGTGCCAGCAGCCCTATAGCGGAAACTACCTCCTACGAGCAGTACTTC,CASSPIAETTSYEQYF